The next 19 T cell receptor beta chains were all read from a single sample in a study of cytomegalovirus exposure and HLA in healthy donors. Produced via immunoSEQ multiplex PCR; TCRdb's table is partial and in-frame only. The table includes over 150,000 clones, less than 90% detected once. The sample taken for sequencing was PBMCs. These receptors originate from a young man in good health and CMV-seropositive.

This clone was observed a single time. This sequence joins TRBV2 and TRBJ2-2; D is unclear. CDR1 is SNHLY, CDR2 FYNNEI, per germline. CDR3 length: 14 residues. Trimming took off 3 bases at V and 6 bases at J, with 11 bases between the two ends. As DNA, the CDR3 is TGTGCCAGCAGTGATGCCCCGGCGGCCGGGGAGCTGTTTTTT. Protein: CASSDAPAAGELFF.

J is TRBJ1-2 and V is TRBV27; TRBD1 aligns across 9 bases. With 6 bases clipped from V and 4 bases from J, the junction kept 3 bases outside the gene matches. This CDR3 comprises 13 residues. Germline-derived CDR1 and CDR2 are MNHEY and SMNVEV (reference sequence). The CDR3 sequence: CASRGDRVYGYTF. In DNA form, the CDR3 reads TGTGCCAGCAGGGGGGACAGGGTCTATGGCTACACCTTC.

CDR3 in amino acids: CASSLGGNGELFF. CDR3 bases: TGCGCCAGCAGCTTGGGCGGGAACGGGGAGCTGTTTTTT. The genes are TRBV5-1 and TRBJ2-2; the D gene is possibly TRBD2 (6 bases). Trimming pared 0 bases from V and 7 bases from J, leaving 7 bases between. Germline values: CDR1 SGHRS, CDR2 YFSETQ. This CDR3 is 13 amino acids long. Supplemented by reference TRBV5-1 and TRBJ2-2, the full variable domain reads KAGVTQTPRYLIKTRGQQVTLSCSPISGHRSVSWYQQTPGQGLQFLFEYFSETQRNKGNFPGRFSGRQFSNSRSEMNVSTLELGDSALYLCASSLGGNGELFFGEGSRLTVL.

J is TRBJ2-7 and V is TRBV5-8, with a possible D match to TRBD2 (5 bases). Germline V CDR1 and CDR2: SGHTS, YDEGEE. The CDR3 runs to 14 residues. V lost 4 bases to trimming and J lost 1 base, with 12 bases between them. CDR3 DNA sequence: TGTGCCAGCAGCCTCAGAGGGTATTCCTACGAGCAGTACTTC. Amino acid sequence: CASSLRGYSYEQYF.

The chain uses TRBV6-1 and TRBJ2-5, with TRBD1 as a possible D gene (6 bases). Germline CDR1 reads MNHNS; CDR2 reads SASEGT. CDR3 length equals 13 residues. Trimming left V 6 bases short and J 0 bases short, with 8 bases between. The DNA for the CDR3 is TGTGCCAGCAGCGGACAGAACCAAGAGACCCAGTACTTC. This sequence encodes CASSGQNQETQYF.

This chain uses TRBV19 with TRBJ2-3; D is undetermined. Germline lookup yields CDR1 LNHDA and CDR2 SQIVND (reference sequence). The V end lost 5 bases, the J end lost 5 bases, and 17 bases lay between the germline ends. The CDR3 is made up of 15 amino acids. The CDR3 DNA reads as TGTGCCAGTAGTCTCCGACCCCTTCGGGTAGATACGCAGTATTTT. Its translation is CASSLRPLRVDTQYF.

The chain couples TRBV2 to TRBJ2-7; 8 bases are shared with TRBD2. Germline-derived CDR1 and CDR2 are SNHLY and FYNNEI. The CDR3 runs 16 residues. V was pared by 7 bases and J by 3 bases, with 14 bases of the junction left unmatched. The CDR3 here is CASTPAGASGHYEQYF. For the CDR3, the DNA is TGTGCCAGCACTCCCGCCGGGGCTAGCGGGCACTACGAGCAGTACTTC.

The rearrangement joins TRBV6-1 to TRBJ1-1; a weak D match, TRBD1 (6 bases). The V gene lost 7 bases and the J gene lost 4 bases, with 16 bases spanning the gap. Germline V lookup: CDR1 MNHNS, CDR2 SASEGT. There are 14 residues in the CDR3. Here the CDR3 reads CASTMDRGGTEAFF. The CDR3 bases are TGTGCCAGCACCATGGACAGAGGTGGCACTGAAGCTTTCTTT.

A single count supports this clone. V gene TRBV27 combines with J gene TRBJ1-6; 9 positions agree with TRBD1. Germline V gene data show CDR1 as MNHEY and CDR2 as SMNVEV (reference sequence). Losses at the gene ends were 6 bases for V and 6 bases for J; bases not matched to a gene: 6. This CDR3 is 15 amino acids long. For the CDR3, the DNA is TGTGCCAGCAGCTCCCGGACAGGGGCTAATTCACCCCTCCACTTT. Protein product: CASSSRTGANSPLHF.

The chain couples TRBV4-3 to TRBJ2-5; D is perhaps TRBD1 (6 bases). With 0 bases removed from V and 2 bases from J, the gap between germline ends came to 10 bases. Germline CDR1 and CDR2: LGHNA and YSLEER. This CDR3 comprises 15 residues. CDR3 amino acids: CASSQDWDTQETQYF. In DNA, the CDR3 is TGCGCCAGCAGCCAAGATTGGGACACTCAAGAGACCCAGTACTTC.

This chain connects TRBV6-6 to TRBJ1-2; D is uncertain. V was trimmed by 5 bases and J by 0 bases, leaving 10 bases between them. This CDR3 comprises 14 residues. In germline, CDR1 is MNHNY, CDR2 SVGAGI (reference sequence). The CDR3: CASSTQLPNYGYTF. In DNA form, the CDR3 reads TGTGCCAGCAGTACACAGCTCCCTAACTATGGCTACACCTTC.

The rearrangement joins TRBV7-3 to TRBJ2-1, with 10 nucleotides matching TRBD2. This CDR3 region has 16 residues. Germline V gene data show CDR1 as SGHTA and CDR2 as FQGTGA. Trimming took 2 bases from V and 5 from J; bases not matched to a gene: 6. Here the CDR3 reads CASSLSSGGLNNEQFF. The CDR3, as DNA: TGTGCCAGCAGCTTATCTAGCGGGGGATTAAACAATGAGCAGTTCTTC.

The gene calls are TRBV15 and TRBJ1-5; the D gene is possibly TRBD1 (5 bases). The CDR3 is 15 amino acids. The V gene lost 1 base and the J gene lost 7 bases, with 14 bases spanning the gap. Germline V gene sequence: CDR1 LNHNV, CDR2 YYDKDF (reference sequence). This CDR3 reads CATSRVGRVGQPQHF. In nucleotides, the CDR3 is TGTGCCACCAGCAGAGTCGGCAGGGTTGGACAGCCCCAGCATTTT.

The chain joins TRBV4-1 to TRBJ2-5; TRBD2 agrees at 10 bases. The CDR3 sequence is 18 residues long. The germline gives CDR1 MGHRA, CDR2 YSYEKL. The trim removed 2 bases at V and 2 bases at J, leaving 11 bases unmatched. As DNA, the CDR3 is TGCGCCAGCAGCCAACAATTTACGGCTAGCGGGGGACAAGAGACCCAGTACTTC. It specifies CASSQQFTASGGQETQYF.

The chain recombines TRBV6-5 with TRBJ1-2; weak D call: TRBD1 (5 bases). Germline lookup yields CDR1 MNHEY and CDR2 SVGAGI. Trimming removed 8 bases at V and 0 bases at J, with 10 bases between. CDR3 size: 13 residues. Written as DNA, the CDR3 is TGTGCCAGCCACTTGACAGCTAACTATGGCTACACCTTC. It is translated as CASHLTANYGYTF.

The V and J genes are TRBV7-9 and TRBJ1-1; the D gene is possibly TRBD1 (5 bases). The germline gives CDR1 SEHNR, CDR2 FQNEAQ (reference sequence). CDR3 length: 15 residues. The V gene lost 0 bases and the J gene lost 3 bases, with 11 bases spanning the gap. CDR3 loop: CASSLAWGRYTEAFF. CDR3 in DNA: TGTGCCAGCAGCTTAGCCTGGGGGAGGTACACTGAAGCTTTCTTT.

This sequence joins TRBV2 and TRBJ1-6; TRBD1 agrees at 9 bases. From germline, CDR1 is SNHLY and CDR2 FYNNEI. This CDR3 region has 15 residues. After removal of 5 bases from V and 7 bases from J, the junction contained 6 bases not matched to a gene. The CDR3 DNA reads TGTGCCAGCAGTACTCGGACAGGGGCGAATTCACCCCTCCACTTT. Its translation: CASSTRTGANSPLHF. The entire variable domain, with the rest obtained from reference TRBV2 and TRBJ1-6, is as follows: EPEVTQTPSHQVTQMGQEVILRCVPISNHLYFYWYRQILGQKVEFLVSFYNNEISEKSEIFDDQFSVERPDGSNFTLKIRSTKLEDSAMYFCASSTRTGANSPLHFGNGTRLTVT.

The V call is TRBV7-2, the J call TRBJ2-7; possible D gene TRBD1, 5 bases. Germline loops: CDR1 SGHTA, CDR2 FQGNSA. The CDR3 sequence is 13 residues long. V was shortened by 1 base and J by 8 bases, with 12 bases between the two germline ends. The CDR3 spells CASSLDTQDQQYF. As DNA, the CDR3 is TGTGCCAGCAGCTTAGATACACAGGACCAGCAGTACTTC.

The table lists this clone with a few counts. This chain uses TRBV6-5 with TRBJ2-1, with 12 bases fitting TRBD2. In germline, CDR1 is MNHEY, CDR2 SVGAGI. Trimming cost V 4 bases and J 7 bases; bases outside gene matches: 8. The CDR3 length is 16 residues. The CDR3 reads CASSSRLAGARNEQFF. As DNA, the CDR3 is TGTGCCAGCAGTTCGAGACTAGCGGGAGCGCGAAATGAGCAGTTCTTC.